This T cell receptor (beta chain) was sequenced for a study of radiotherapy plus CTLA-4 blockade in lung cancer. On the study more broadly: Of all patients, over 15% responded objectively and 31% showed disease control.

About this clone: Its antigen is not identified.

Treatment of patients with chemo-refractory metastatic non-small-cell lung cancer consisted of focal radiation plus CTLA-4 blockade with ipilimumab. Trimming took 5 bases from V and 0 from J, leaving 11 bases between them. This CDR3 comprises 15 residues. Germline-derived CDR1 and CDR2 are KGHSH and LQKENI. Repertoires were generated with immunoSEQ multiplex PCR, while TCRdb's copy carries only in-frame clones and drops some. Here the sample spans some 66,000 clones, around four fifths being singletons. Findings and caveats of the study: Once radiotherapy plus ipilimumab had been given, TCR clones derived from tumor expanded in blood.

The chain couples TRBV18 to TRBJ1-3, with D unresolved. The sample was peripheral blood, taken from a patient treated with radiotherapy plus ipilimumab. The receptor comes from a human donor with non-small cell lung cancer who had a partial response to radiotherapy plus ipilimumab. CDR3 region: CASSGPALSGNTIYF. The CDR3 nucleotides read TGTGCCAGCTCAGGTCCTGCACTCTCTGGAAACACCATATATTTT.